Detailed here is one T cell receptor (beta chain). This sample was included in a study of cytomegalovirus exposure and HLA in healthy donors. The PCR employed 60 Vbeta primers together with 13 Jbeta primers. Profiling relied on immunoSEQ multiplex PCR, and the TCRdb table lists in-frame clones only, not all of them. This sample has 99,000 or so clones, with about four fifths found just once. The CDR3 extends over 15 amino acids. The germline V and J ends were trimmed by 2 bases and 2 bases, with 10 bases remaining between them. Germline CDR1 reads SGHAT; CDR2 reads FQNNGV. The V and J genes are TRBV11-2 and TRBJ2-1; a possible D gene is TRBD1 (6 bases). The TCR was taken from a man between 25 and 39 years old in good health and CMV-seronegative. What was sequenced was PBMCs. This CDR3 is CASSLPGTTYNEQFF. In nucleotides, the CDR3 is TGTGCCAGCAGCTTACCAGGGACAACCTACAATGAGCAGTTCTTC.